What follows are 28 T cell receptor beta chains derived from one specimen sequenced in a study of T cell repertoires in cytomegalovirus infection. TCRdb re-derived calls from the reads in MiXCR, one entry per CDR3 protein. The data show 150,000 to 200,000 distinct CDR3 sequences, 25% to 30% seen once. The sample was PBMCs. The origin of the receptors is a human donor in good health (CMV status not recorded). Some clones in this sample may be carry-over from other donors' samples.

The chain recombines TRBV7-2 with TRBJ2-1; TRBD2 aligns across 8 bases. V gave up 5 bases and J gave up 3 bases; unmatched junction bases: 6. The length of the CDR3 is 15 residues. From germline, CDR1 is SGHTA and CDR2 FQGNSA. CDR3 coding DNA: TGTGCCAGCAGCCTCGCGGGGGGAGACTACAATGAGCAGTTCTTC. It specifies CASSLAGGDYNEQFF.

The chain has TRBV29-1 and TRBJ1-1, with 8 bases that match TRBD1. This CDR3 is built from 14 residues. Germline V CDR1 and CDR2: SQVTM, ANQGSEA. The J segment lost 4 bases and the V segment lost 6 bases, leaving 10 bases of the junction unmatched. The CDR3 loop reads CSVENHRGFTEAFF. Written as DNA, the CDR3 is TGCAGCGTGGAAAACCACAGGGGGTTCACTGAAGCTTTCTTT. The complete variable domain, with remaining parts taken from reference TRBV29-1 and TRBJ1-1, reads SAVISQKPSRDICQRGTSLTIQCQVDSQVTMMFWYRQQPGQSLTLIATANQGSEATYESGFVIDKFPISRPNLTFSTLTVSNMSPEDSSIYLCSVENHRGFTEAFFGQGTRLTVV.

The V gene is TRBV7-2, the J gene TRBJ2-2, with 8 bases fitting TRBD2. V gave up 5 bases and J gave up 8 bases; unmatched junction bases: 10. Germline CDR1 reads SGHTA; CDR2 reads FQGNSA. There are 15 residues in the CDR3. CDR3 DNA: TGTGCCAGCAGCCCCGGGAGGGCCCCTGGGGGGGAGCTGTTTTTT. It encodes CASSPGRAPGGELFF. The full variable domain, in which reference TRBV7-2 and TRBJ2-2 provide the parts outside the CDR3, is GAGVSQSPSNKVTEKGKDVELRCDPISGHTALYWYRQSLGQGLEFLIYFQGNSAPDKSGLPSDRFSAERTGGSVSTLTIQRTQQEDSAVYLCASSPGRAPGGELFFGEGSRLTVL.

The chain uses TRBV20-1 and TRBJ2-3, with 10 bases aligning to TRBD2. The CDR3 is made up of 17 amino acids. The V gene's germline CDR1 is DFQATT and CDR2 SNEGSKA (reference sequence). V was clipped by 3 bases and J by 0 bases; unmatched bases: 9. This chain's CDR3 is CSASQLAGRPSTDTQYF. The DNA for the CDR3 is TGCAGTGCTAGTCAACTAGCGGGGAGACCAAGCACAGATACGCAGTATTTT.

The chain couples TRBV28 to TRBJ2-7; D is unclear. Trimming cost V 2 bases and J 6 bases, with 8 bases left between them. The length of the CDR3 is 12 residues. Germline V CDR1 and CDR2: MDHEN, SYDVKM. The DNA for the CDR3 is TGTGCCAGCAGTTTAACCCGAGGCGAGCAGTACTTC. Encoded protein: CASSLTRGEQYF.

This clonotype was observed a few times. CDR3: CASSGTGHINYGYTF. The CDR3 DNA follows: TGTGCCAGCAGTGGGACCGGACACATTAACTATGGCTACACCTTC. This chain joins TRBV12-3 or TRBV12-4 and TRBJ1-2, with D tentatively TRBD1 (5 bases). There are 15 residues in the CDR3. V was shortened by 5 bases and J by 1 base, with 14 bases between the two germline ends.

This CDR3 reads CASSIGLTNTEAFF. Here the CDR3 DNA reads TGTGCCAGTAGTATCGGACTGACGAACACTGAAGCTTTCTTT. The rearrangement joins TRBV19 to TRBJ1-1; no clear D. The germline V gene has CDR1 LNHDA and CDR2 SQIVND (reference sequence). The CDR3 totals 14 residues. V lost 3 bases and J 1 base, leaving 9 bases between the germline ends. Together with reference TRBV19 and TRBJ1-1, the CDR3 gives the full variable domain: DGGITQSPKYLFRKEGQNVTLSCEQNLNHDAMYWYRQDPGQGLRLIYYSQIVNDFQKGDIAEGYSVSREKKESFPLTVTSAQKNPTAFYLCASSIGLTNTEAFFGQGTRLTVV.

This clonotype was observed a handful of times. The V gene is TRBV7-4, the J gene TRBJ1-1; tentative D call: TRBD1 (5 bases). Trimming pared 2 bases from V and 3 bases from J, leaving 16 bases between. From germline, CDR1 is SGHVT and CDR2 SQSDAQ. This CDR3 region has 16 residues. DNA of the CDR3: TGTGCCAGCAGCTTAATGGGGCAGTACGACCACACTGAAGCTTTCTTT. Translated: CASSLMGQYDHTEAFF.

This clonotype has just a few counts. The chain has TRBV7-9 and TRBJ1-1; maybe TRBD1 (5 bases). V lost 6 bases and J 1 base, leaving 15 bases between the germline ends. There are 15 residues in the CDR3. Germline V gene data show CDR1 as SEHNR and CDR2 as FQNEAQ (reference sequence). The CDR3 loop is CASSPGGDGNTEAFF. CDR3 coding DNA: TGTGCCAGCAGTCCCGGGGGGGACGGGAACACTGAAGCTTTCTTT.

This clonotype appeared many times. This chain joins TRBV7-2 and TRBJ2-7; 7 nucleotides align to TRBD2. The CDR3 length is 14 residues. The J segment lost 2 bases and the V segment lost 1 base, leaving 2 bases of the junction unmatched. Per germline, CDR1 SGHTA and CDR2 FQGNSA. The CDR3 sequence: CASSLESGAYEQYF. For the CDR3, the DNA is TGTGCCAGCAGCTTAGAAAGCGGGGCCTACGAGCAGTACTTC.

V usage is TRBV5-1 and J usage is TRBJ2-5; 8 nucleotides agree with TRBD1. CDR1 SGHRS and CDR2 YFSETQ come from the germline V gene. The CDR3 covers 15 residues. J was trimmed by 5 bases and V by 2 bases; bases with no gene match: 8. The CDR3 coding sequence is TGCGCCAGCAGCTTAACACAGGGGGTCGGGGAGACCCAGTACTTC. Amino acid sequence: CASSLTQGVGETQYF.

This clonotype turned up a few times. V is TRBV10-3 and J is TRBJ1-2; 9 bases map to TRBD1. The V gene end was trimmed by 2 bases and the J gene end by 4 bases; junction bases not matched to a gene: 5. This CDR3 contains 15 residues. Germline CDR1 and CDR2: ENHRY and SYGVKD. CDR3: CAISEPGQGAYGYTF. The CDR3 DNA reads TGTGCCATCAGTGAGCCGGGACAGGGAGCCTATGGCTACACCTTC.

The CDR3 reads CASRGALGNTEAFF. The CDR3 DNA is TGTGCCAGCCGCGGGGCCCTTGGGAACACTGAAGCTTTCTTT. The V gene is TRBV6-5, the J gene TRBJ1-1, with a possible D match to TRBD1 (5 bases). In germline, CDR1 is MNHEY, CDR2 SVGAGI. The CDR3 is made up of 14 amino acids. V lost 8 bases and J lost 1, with 14 bases in between.

Only a few counts were recorded for this clonotype. This sequence joins TRBV14 and TRBJ1-1; D gene ambiguous. The germline V gene encodes CDR1 SGHDN and CDR2 FVKESK. This CDR3 region has 15 residues. The V end was cut by 0 bases, the J end by 5 bases, with 13 bases between. The DNA for the CDR3 is TGTGCCAGCAGCCAAGATGGAACTGGATGGACTGAAGCTTTCTTT. Translated, it gives CASSQDGTGWTEAFF.

The CDR3, as DNA: TGTGCCAGCAGCATACAGGGGGGATCCTACGAGCAGTACTTC. Translation gives CASSIQGGSYEQYF. The chain carries TRBV7-2 and TRBJ2-7; 8 bases align to TRBD1. Trimming cost V 5 bases and J 1 base; bases outside gene matches: 4. The germline V gene has CDR1 SGHTA and CDR2 FQGNSA. This CDR3 has 14 amino acids.

The chain has TRBV7-2 and TRBJ2-2, with D uncertain. V was cut by 5 bases and J by 6 bases, with 13 bases left in between. CDR3 length equals 14 residues. CDR1 is SGHTA, CDR2 FQGNSA, per germline. In DNA form, the CDR3 reads TGTGCCAGCAGCCTGGTGATGGTAGCCGGGGAGCTGTTTTTT. Its protein is CASSLVMVAGELFF.

The sample holds a few counts of this clonotype. The chain employs TRBV2 and TRBJ1-6; unclear D gene. The CDR3 runs to 14 residues. Germline CDR1 and CDR2: SNHLY and FYNNEI. V dropped 5 bases and J dropped 8 bases, with 13 bases sitting between them. The CDR3 nucleotides read TGTGCCAGCAGTCCCCGTCGACGAGATTCACCCCTCCACTTT. This encodes CASSPRRRDSPLHF. Together with reference TRBV2 and TRBJ1-6, the CDR3 gives the full variable domain: EPEVTQTPSHQVTQMGQEVILRCVPISNHLYFYWYRQILGQKVEFLVSFYNNEISEKSEIFDDQFSVERPDGSNFTLKIRSTKLEDSAMYFCASSPRRRDSPLHFGNGTRLTVT.

There are a few counts of this clonotype. This rearrangement joins TRBV12-3 or TRBV12-4 to TRBJ2-5; D gene unclear. V lost 6 bases and J 4 bases, leaving 12 bases between the germline ends. CDR3 length: 13 amino acids. This CDR3 is CASSFGHGETQYF. In DNA, the CDR3 is TGTGCCAGCAGCTTTGGGCACGGAGAGACCCAGTACTTC.

This clonotype was observed a handful of times. V and J are TRBV7-3 and TRBJ2-7; 7 bases line up with TRBD1. Losses at the gene ends were 4 bases for V and 2 bases for J; bases not matched to a gene: 5. The CDR3 extends over 14 amino acids. CDR1 SGHTA and CDR2 FQGTGA come from the germline V gene. The CDR3 DNA reads TGTGCCAGCAGCTACGGACAGGCCCCCTACGAGCAGTACTTC. Residues: CASSYGQAPYEQYF.

Only a few counts were recorded for this clonotype. V and J are TRBV12-5 and TRBJ2-3, with TRBD1 matching over 7 bases. Germline values: CDR1 LGHNT, CDR2 FRNRAP. Trimming removed 0 bases from V and 5 bases from J; junction bases left unmatched: 5. The CDR3 is 15 residues long. The CDR3 sequence is CASGLVGTVGDTQYF. The CDR3 DNA reads as TGTGCTAGTGGTTTGGTTGGGACAGTTGGAGATACGCAGTATTTT.

V usage is TRBV11-2 and J usage is TRBJ1-1; D may be TRBD1 (5 bases). In germline, CDR1 is SGHAT, CDR2 FQNNGV. Trimming left V 8 bases short and J 0 bases short, with 13 bases between. There are 14 residues in the CDR3. In nucleotides, the CDR3 is TGTGCCAGCGGCCGGGACGATATGAACACTGAAGCTTTCTTT. Translating it yields CASGRDDMNTEAFF.

The chain is built from TRBV4-2 and TRBJ1-5; D remains unclear. The CDR3 covers 14 residues. The V and J ends lost 2 bases and 4 bases respectively, with 9 bases between them. CDR1 and CDR2 from the germline V gene are LGHNA and YNFKEQ. CDR3 DNA sequence: TGTGCCAGCAGCCAACTATACACTAATCAGCCCCAGCATTTT. Amino acid sequence: CASSQLYTNQPQHF.

The sample holds a few counts of this clonotype. This rearrangement joins TRBV29-1 to TRBJ2-4, with D unresolved. Germline V gene lookup returns CDR1 SQVTM and CDR2 ANQGSEA. V was cut by 0 bases and J by 3 bases, with 15 bases left in between. The CDR3 runs 16 residues. The CDR3 nucleotides read TGCAGCGTTGAAGATCGCCAGGCATTCGGCAAAAACATTCAGTACTTC. Translation: CSVEDRQAFGKNIQYF. Together with reference TRBV29-1 and TRBJ2-4, the CDR3 gives the full variable domain: SAVISQKPSRDICQRGTSLTIQCQVDSQVTMMFWYRQQPGQSLTLIATANQGSEATYESGFVIDKFPISRPNLTFSTLTVSNMSPEDSSIYLCSVEDRQAFGKNIQYFGAGTRLSVL.

The chain recombines TRBV12-3 or TRBV12-4 with TRBJ2-7, with 7 bases that match TRBD1. V gave up 5 bases and J gave up 0 bases; unmatched junction bases: 10. The CDR3 has 16 amino acids. The CDR3 is CASSTGTATISYEQYF. CDR3 bases: TGTGCCAGCAGTACCGGGACAGCTACAATCTCCTACGAGCAGTACTTC.

In DNA, the CDR3 is TGTGCCAGTAGTAGCGGACTAGCGGGAGGGGATGAGCAGTTCTTC. Amino acids: CASSSGLAGGDEQFF. The J gene is TRBJ2-1, the V gene TRBV19; 15 nucleotides match TRBD2. The junction had 3 bases not matched to a gene; V was cut back by 4 bases and J by 8 bases. CDR1 is LNHDA and CDR2 is SQIVND in the germline V gene (reference sequence). The CDR3 runs to 15 residues.

This chain connects TRBV5-1 to TRBJ1-2; D unclear. The V end lost 4 bases, the J end lost 3 bases, and 13 bases lay between the germline ends. CDR3 length: 14 residues. Germline loops: CDR1 SGHRS, CDR2 YFSETQ. The CDR3 loop is CASSPLPDDYGYTF. In nucleotides, the CDR3 is TGCGCCAGCAGCCCATTACCAGACGACTATGGCTACACCTTC.

This clonotype was picked up many times. The chain carries TRBV7-2 and TRBJ2-3, with unresolved D. Germline assignment: CDR1 SGHTA and CDR2 FQGNSA. With 1 base removed from V and 1 base from J, the gap between germline ends came to 9 bases. The CDR3 extends over 15 amino acids. The CDR3 DNA reads as TGTGCCAGCAGCTTAGACGGTTGGGGCACAGATACGCAGTATTTT. This codes for CASSLDGWGTDTQYF.

This clonotype showed up just a few times. The chain joins TRBV6-1 to TRBJ1-3, with D unresolved. CDR3 length: 16 amino acids. Trimming stripped 3 bases from V and 1 base from J, with 13 bases between. Looked up from germline, CDR1 is MNHNS and CDR2 is SASEGT. CDR3 amino acids: CASSDPLEGSGNTIYF. The CDR3 DNA follows: TGTGCCAGCAGTGATCCTTTGGAGGGTTCTGGAAACACCATATATTTT.